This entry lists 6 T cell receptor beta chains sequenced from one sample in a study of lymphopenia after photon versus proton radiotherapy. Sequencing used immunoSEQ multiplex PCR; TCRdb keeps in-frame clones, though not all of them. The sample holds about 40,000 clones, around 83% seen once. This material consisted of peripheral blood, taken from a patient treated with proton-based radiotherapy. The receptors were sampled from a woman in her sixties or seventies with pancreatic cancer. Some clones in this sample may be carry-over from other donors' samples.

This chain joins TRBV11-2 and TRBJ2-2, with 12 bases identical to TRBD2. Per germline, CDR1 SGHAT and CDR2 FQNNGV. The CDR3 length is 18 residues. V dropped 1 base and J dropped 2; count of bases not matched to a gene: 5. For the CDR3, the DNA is TGTGCCAGCAGCTTAGCGCTAGCGGGAGGGAGTAACACCGGGGAGCTGTTTTTT. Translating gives CASSLALAGGSNTGELFF.

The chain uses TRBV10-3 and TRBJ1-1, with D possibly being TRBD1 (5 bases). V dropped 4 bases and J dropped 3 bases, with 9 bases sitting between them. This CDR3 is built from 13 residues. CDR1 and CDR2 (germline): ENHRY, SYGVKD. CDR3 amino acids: CAISALGDTEAFF. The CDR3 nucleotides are TGTGCCATCAGTGCCCTGGGGGACACTGAAGCTTTCTTT.

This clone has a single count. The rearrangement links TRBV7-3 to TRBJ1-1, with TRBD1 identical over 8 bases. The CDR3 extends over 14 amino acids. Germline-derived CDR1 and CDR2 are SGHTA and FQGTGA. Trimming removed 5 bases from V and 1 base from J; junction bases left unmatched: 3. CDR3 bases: TGTGCCAGCAGCCAAGGACAGGGGAACACTGAAGCTTTCTTT. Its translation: CASSQGQGNTEAFF.

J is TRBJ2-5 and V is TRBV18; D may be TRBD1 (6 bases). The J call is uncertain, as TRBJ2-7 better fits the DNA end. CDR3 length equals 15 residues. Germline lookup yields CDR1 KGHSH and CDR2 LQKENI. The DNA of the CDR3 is TGTGCCAGCTCACCACCAACAGGGCAAAGCTACGAGCAGTACTTC. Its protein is CASSPPTGQSYEQYF.

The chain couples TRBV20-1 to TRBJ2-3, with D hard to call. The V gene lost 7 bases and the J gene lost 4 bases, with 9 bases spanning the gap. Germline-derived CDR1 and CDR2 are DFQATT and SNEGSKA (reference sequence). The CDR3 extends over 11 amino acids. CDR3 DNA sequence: TGCAGTGGGCATCCTGCAGATACGCAGTATTTT. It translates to CSGHPADTQYF.

In DNA form, the CDR3 reads TGTGCCAGCAGCCAAGATGCGGGTATCGGCTACACCTTC. Protein: CASSQDAGIGYTF. The chain carries TRBV4-2 and TRBJ1-2; D remains unclear. Germline V gene data show CDR1 as LGHNA and CDR2 as YNFKEQ. This CDR3 is 13 amino acids long. Trimming stripped 0 bases from V and 8 bases from J, with 10 bases between.